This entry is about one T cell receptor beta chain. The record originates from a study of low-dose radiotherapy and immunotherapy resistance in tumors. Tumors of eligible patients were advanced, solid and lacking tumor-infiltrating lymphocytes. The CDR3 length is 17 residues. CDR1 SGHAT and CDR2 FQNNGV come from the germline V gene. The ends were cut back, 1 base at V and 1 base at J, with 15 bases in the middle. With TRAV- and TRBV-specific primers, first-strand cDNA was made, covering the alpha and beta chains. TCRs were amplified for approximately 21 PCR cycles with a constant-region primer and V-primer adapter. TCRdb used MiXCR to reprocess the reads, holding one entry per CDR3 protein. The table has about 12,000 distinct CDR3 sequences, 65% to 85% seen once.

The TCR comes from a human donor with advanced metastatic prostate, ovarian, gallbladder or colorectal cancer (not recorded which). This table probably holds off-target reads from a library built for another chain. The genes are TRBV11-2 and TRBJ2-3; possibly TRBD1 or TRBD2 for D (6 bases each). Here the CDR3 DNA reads TGTGCCAGCAGCTTAGCCCCGGGGGCGTCTGGCACAGATACGCAGTATTTT. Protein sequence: CASSLAPGASGTDTQYF. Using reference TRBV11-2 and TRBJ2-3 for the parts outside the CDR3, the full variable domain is EAGVAQSPRYKIIEKRQSVAFWCNPISGHATLYWYQQILGQGPKLLIQFQNNGVVDDSQLPKDRFSAERLKGVDSTLKIQPAKLEDSAVYLCASSLAPGASGTDTQYFGPGTRLTVL.